This TCR beta chain came from a study of naive and memory T cell subsets. Study findings and constraints: Over 85% of naive TCR sequences appeared only once, unlike memory subsets. TCR counts from RNA may reflect activation-linked expression changes.

Cells stained for CD3, CD4, CD8, CD45RA and CD27 were sorted into four subsets. Both TRBC1 and TRBC2 were covered by a beta constant-region primer of two equimolar oligonucleotides. The ligated cDNA underwent four PCR rounds using SP2 and nested alpha and beta constant-region primers. TCRdb reanalysed the UMI-ligation and nested PCR reads using MiXCR and keeps one entry per CDR3 protein. Of over 65,000 distinct CDR3 sequences listed, roughly 9.2% are singletons. This clonotype was detected ten times or more. What it recognizes is unknown. V dropped 4 bases and J dropped 2; count of bases not matched to a gene: 5. CDR3 length equals 14 residues.

This sequence joins TRBV12-3 or TRBV12-4 and TRBJ2-7, with TRBD2 matching over 7 bases. This sequence was found in a human donor in good health. Specimen: naive CD8+ T cells from blood. CDR3 sequence: CASSSGGGAYEQYF. The CDR3 region has the DNA TGTGCCAGCAGTTCCGGTGGGGGGGCCTACGAGCAGTACTTC.